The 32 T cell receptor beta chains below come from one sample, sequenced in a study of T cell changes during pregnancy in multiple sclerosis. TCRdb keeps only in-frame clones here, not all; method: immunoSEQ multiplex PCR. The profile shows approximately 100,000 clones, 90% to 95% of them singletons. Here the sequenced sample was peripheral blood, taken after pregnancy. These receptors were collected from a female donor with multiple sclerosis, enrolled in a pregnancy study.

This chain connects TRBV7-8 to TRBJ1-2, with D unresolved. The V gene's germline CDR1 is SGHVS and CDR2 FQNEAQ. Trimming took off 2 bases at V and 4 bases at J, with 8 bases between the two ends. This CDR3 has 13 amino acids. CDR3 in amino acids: CASSLLRTYGYTF. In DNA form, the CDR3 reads TGTGCCAGCAGCTTATTGAGAACCTATGGCTACACCTTC.

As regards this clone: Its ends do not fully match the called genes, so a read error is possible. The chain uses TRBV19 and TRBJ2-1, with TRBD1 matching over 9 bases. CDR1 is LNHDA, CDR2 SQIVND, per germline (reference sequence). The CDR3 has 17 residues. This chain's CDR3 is CASRSTGTGKKGPQQVF. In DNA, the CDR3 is TGTGCCAGTAGATCTACCGGGACAGGGAAAAAGGGTCCCCAGCAGGTCTTC.

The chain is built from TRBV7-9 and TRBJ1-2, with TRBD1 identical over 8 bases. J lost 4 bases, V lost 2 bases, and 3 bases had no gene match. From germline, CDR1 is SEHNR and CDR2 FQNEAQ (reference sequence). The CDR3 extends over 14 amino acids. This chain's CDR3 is CASSLQGAVYGYTF. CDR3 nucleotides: TGTGCCAGCAGCTTACAGGGGGCGGTCTATGGCTACACCTTC.

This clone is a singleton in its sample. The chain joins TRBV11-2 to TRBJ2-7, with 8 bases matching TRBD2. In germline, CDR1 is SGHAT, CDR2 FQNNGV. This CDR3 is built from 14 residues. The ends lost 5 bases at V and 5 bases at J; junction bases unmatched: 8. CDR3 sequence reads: CASSPGTRLNEQYF. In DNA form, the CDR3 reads TGTGCCAGCAGCCCCGGGACTAGACTGAACGAGCAGTACTTC.

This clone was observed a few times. CDR3 loop: CASSKDREYSNNEQFF. The CDR3 DNA reads TGTGCCAGTTCAAAAGACAGGGAATATTCTAACAATGAGCAGTTCTTC. V and J are TRBV19 and TRBJ2-1, with 7 nucleotides matching TRBD1. V lost 8 bases, J lost 5 bases, and 15 bases stayed unmatched. Germline V gene lookup returns CDR1 LNHDA and CDR2 SQIVND (reference sequence). The CDR3 has 16 amino acids. Full variable domain (missing parts from reference TRBV19 and TRBJ2-1): DGGITQSPKYLFRKEGQNVTLSCEQNLNHDAMYWYRQDPGQGLRLIYYSQIVNDFQKGDIAEGYSVSREKKESFPLTVTSAQKNPTAFYLCASSKDREYSNNEQFFGPGTRLTVL.

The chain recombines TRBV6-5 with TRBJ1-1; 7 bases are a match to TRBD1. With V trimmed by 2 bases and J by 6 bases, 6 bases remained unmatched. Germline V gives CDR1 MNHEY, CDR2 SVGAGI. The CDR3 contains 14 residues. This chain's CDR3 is CASSYRTGEAEAFF. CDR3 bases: TGTGCCAGCAGTTACCGCACAGGGGAGGCTGAAGCTTTCTTT.

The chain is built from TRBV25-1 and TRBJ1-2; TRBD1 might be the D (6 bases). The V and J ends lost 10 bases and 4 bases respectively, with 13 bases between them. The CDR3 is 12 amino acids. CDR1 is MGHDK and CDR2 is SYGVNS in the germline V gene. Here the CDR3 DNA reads TGTGCCACCAGACAGGATTCCTATGGCTACACCTTC. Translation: CATRQDSYGYTF.

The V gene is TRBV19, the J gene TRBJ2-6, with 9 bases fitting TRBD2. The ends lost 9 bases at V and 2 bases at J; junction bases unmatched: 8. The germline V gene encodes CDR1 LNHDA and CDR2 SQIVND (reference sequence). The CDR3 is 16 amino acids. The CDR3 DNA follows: TGTGCCAGCGTCTGGCGGGGGGGCCCTGGGGCCAACGTCCTGACTTTC. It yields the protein CASVWRGGPGANVLTF.

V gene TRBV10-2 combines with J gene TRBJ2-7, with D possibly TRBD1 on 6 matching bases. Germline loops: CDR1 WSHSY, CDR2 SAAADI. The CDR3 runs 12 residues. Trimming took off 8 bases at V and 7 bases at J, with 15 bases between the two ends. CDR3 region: CASFSGGREQYF. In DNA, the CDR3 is TGCGCCAGCTTTAGTGGGGGCAGGGAGCAGTACTTC.

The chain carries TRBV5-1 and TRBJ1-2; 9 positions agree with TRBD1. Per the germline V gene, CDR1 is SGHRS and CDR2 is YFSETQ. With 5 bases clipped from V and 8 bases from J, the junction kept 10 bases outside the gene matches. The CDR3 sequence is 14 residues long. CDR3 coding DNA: TGCGCCAGCAGGTCCGGACAGGGGTTGAACGGCTACACCTTC. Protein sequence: CASRSGQGLNGYTF.

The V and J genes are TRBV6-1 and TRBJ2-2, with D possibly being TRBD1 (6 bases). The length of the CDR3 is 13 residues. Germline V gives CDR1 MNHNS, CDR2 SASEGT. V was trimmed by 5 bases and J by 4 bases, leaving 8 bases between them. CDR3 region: CASSKDSTGELFF. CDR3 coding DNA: TGTGCCAGCAGTAAGGACAGCACCGGGGAGCTGTTTTTT.

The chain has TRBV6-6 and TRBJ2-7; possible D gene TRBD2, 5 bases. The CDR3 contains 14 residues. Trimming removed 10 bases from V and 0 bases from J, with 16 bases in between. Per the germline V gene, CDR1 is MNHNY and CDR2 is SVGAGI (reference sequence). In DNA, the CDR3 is TGTGCCACCGTCGACTACTTAAGCTCCTACGAGCAGTACTTC. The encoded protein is CATVDYLSSYEQYF.

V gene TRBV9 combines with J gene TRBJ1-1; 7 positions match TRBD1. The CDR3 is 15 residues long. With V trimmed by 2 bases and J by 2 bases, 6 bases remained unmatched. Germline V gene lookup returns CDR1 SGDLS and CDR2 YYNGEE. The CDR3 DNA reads TGTGCCAGCAGCGTGACAGGGAAAGGTAACACTGAAGCTTTCTTT. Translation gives CASSVTGKGNTEAFF.

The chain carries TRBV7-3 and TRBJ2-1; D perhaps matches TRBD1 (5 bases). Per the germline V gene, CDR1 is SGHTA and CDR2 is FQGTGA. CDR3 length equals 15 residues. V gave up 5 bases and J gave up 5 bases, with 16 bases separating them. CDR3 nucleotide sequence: TGTGCCAGCAGCCTCGGGCAGGGCGTGCACAATGAGCAGTTCTTC. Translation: CASSLGQGVHNEQFF.

The CDR3 is CASSPGGTGNQPQHF. The CDR3 coding sequence is TGCGCCAGCAGCCCAGGGGGCACAGGCAATCAGCCCCAGCATTTT. The chain combines TRBV5-1 with TRBJ1-5; 8 nucleotides agree with TRBD1. The CDR3 is 15 amino acids. Germline V gene lookup returns CDR1 SGHRS and CDR2 YFSETQ. J lost 2 bases, V lost 4 bases, and 5 bases had no gene match.

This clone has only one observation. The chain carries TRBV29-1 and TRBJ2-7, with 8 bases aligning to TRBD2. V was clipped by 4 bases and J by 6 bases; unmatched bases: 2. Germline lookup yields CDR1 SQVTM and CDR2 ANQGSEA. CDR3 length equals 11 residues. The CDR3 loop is CSVGTSGEQYF. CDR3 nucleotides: TGCAGCGTTGGCACTAGCGGCGAGCAGTACTTC.

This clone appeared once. CDR3 loop: CASSSQTGGRITEAFF. The DNA of the CDR3 is TGCGCCAGCAGCTCACAAACAGGGGGGCGGATCACTGAAGCTTTCTTT. V usage is TRBV5-1 and J usage is TRBJ1-1, with 8 bases lining up with TRBD1. The CDR3 sequence is 16 residues long. The V segment lost 3 bases and the J segment 4 bases; nucleotides outside the gene matches: 11. The germline V gene encodes CDR1 SGHRS and CDR2 YFSETQ.

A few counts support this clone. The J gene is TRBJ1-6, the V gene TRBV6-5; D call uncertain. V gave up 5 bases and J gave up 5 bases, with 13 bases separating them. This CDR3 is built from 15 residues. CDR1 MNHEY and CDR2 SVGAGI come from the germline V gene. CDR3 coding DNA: TGTGCCAGCAGTCCCAGGTTTAGCGATAATTCACCCCTCCACTTT. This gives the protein CASSPRFSDNSPLHF.

The CDR3: CASSLGDLGGRKTQYF. CDR3 nucleotides: TGCGCCAGCAGCTTGGGGGACCTCGGGGGGCGGAAGACCCAGTACTTC. The V and J genes are TRBV5-1 and TRBJ2-5; tentative D call: TRBD2 (7 bases). Deletions cut 0 bases from V and 6 bases from J, with 18 bases between. The CDR3 totals 16 residues. Germline assignment: CDR1 SGHRS and CDR2 YFSETQ.

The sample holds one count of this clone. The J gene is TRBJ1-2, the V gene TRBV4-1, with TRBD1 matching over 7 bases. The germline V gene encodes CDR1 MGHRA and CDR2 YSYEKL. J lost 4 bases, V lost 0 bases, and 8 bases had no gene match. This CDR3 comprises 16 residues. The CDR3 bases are TGCGCCAGCAGCCAAGATAGGGCGGGACAGCGCTATGGCTACACCTTC. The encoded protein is CASSQDRAGQRYGYTF.

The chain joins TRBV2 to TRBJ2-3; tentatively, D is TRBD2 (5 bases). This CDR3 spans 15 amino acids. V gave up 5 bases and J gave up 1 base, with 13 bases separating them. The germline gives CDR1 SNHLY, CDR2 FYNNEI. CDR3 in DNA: TGTGCCAGCAGTCCTTTCGGGGATCGCACAGATACGCAGTATTTT. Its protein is CASSPFGDRTDTQYF.

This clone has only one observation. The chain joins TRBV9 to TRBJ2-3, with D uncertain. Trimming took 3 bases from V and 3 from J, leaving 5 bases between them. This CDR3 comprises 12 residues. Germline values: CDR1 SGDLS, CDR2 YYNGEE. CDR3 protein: CASSAPTDTQYF. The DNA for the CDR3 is TGTGCCAGCAGCGCCCCGACAGATACGCAGTATTTT.

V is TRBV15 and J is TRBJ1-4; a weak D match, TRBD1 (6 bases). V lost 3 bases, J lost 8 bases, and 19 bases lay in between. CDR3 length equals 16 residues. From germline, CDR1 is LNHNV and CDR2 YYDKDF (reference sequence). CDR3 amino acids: CATSSEGVGGLEKLFF. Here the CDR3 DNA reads TGTGCCACCAGCAGCGAGGGGGTCGGGGGGCTAGAAAAACTGTTTTTT.

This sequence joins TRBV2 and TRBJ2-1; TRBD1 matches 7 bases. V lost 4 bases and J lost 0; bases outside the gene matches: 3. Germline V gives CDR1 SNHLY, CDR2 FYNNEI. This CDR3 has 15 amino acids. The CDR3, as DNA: TGTGCCAGCAGTGGGGACAGTCTCTCCTACAATGAGCAGTTCTTC. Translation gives CASSGDSLSYNEQFF.

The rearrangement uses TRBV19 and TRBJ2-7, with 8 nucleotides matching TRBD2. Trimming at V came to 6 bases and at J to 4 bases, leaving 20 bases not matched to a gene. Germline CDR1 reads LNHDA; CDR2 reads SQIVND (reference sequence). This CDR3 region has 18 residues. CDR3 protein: CASSPSEDPRGTRYEQYF. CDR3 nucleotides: TGTGCCAGTAGCCCATCGGAGGACCCCCGAGGGACTAGGTACGAGCAGTACTTC. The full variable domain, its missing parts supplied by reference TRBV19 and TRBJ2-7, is DGGITQSPKYLFRKEGQNVTLSCEQNLNHDAMYWYRQDPGQGLRLIYYSQIVNDFQKGDIAEGYSVSREKKESFPLTVTSAQKNPTAFYLCASSPSEDPRGTRYEQYFGPGTRLTVT.

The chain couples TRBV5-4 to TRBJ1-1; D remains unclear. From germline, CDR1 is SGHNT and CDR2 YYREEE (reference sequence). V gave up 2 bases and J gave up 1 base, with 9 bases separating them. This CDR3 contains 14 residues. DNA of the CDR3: TGTGCCAGCAGCTTAATTGAGGCGAACACTGAAGCTTTCTTT. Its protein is CASSLIEANTEAFF.

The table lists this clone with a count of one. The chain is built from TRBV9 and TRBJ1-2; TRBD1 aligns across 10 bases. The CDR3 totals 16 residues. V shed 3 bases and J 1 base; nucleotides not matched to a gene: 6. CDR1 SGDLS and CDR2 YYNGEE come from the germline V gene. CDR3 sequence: CASSADRGTFNYGYTF. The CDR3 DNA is TGTGCCAGCAGCGCGGACAGGGGGACATTTAACTATGGCTACACCTTC.

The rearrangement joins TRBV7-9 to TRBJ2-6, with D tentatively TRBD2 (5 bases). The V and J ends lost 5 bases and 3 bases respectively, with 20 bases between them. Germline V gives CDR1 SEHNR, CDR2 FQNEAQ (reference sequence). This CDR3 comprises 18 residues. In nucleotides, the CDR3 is TGTGCCAGCAGCACCCCGGGCCAACCCGGAGGTGGGGCCAACGTCCTGACTTTC. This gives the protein CASSTPGQPGGGANVLTF.

The CDR3 reads CASSPGQPMNTEAFF. CDR3 bases: TGCGCCAGCAGCCCCGGACAGCCTATGAACACTGAAGCTTTCTTT. The V and J genes are TRBV5-1 and TRBJ1-1, with a possible D match to TRBD1 (6 bases). The V gene lost 4 bases and the J gene lost 0 bases, with 13 bases spanning the gap. The CDR3 has 15 residues. The germline V gene encodes CDR1 SGHRS and CDR2 YFSETQ.

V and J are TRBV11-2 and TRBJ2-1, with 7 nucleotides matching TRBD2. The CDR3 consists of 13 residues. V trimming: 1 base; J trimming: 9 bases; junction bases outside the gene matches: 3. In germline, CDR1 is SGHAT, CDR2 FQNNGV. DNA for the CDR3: TGTGCCAGCAGCTTAGCCTGGGGGGGTGAGCAGTTCTTC. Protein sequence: CASSLAWGGEQFF.

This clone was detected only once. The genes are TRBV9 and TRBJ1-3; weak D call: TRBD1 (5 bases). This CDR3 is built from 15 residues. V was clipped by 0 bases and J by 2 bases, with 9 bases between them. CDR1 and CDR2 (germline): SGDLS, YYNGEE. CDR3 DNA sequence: TGTGCCAGCAGCGTAGAGCGGGGACCTGGAAACACCATATATTTT. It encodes CASSVERGPGNTIYF.

The CDR3 nucleotides read TGTGCCAGTAGTGCCGACAGGGGGCAGGGGACTGAAGCTTTCTTT. This codes for CASSADRGQGTEAFF. The V gene is TRBV19, the J gene TRBJ1-1; 10 nucleotides match TRBD1. Germline CDR1 reads LNHDA; CDR2 reads SQIVND (reference sequence). The CDR3 consists of 15 residues. V shed 5 bases and J 5 bases; nucleotides not matched to a gene: 8.